This is a list of T cell receptor beta chains from one sample in a study of T cells in Graves' hyperthyroidism and ophthalmopathy. Using its own MiXCR run on the multiplex PCR reads, TCRdb lists one record per CDR3 protein. Of some 490,000 distinct CDR3 sequences listed, less than 25% are singletons. Source material: blood. The receptors derive from a woman in her seventies with Graves' ophthalmopathy. Both conserved end residues are part of each CDR3. The order of the fields is clone size, D gene, J gene, V gene, CDR3 protein, CDR3 DNA. D genes are given only for firm matches. Clone sizes are given selectively: once, few, many, or a class where the clone is expanded.

few | TRBD1 | TRBJ1-2 | TRBV5-5 | CASSHGQAQYGYTF | TGTGCCAGCAGCCATGGACAGGCGCAATATGGCTACACCTTC
. | TRBD2 | TRBJ2-7 | TRBV6-1 | CASSQNGGLAGVLIEQYF | TGTGCCAGCAGTCAAAACGGGGGACTAGCGGGAGTTCTTATCGAGCAGTACTTC
. | . | TRBJ2-7 | TRBV6-1 | CASSVTNSYEQYF | TGTGCCAGCAGTGTAACTAACAGCTACGAGCAGTACTTC
. | . | TRBJ2-1 | TRBV18 | CASSPRAWHNEQFF | TGTGCCAGCTCACCACGGGCGTGGCACAATGAGCAGTTCTTC
few | . | TRBJ1-1 | TRBV11-2 | CASSRLRRSLRNTEAFF | TGTGCCAGCAGTCGCCTACGGAGATCCCTAAGGAACACTGAAGCTTTCTTT
. | . | TRBJ1-2 | TRBV24-1 | CATSDLSSGGIDGYTF | TGTGCCACCAGTGATTTGTCCTCGGGAGGGATTGATGGCTACACCTTC
. | . | TRBJ1-2 | TRBV5-1 | CASSPGSGEFGYTF | TGCGCCAGCAGCCCGGGATCGGGGGAGTTCGGCTACACCTTC
. | . | TRBJ2-3 | TRBV24-1 | CATSASLSTDTQYF | TGTGCCACCAGTGCGTCGCTAAGCACAGATACGCAGTATTTT
. | TRBD2 | TRBJ2-3 | TRBV9 | CASSVGTSGTDTQYF | TGTGCCAGCAGCGTAGGGACTAGCGGCACAGATACGCAGTATTTT
. | . | TRBJ1-1 | TRBV24-1 | CATSDGHSSEAFF | TGTGCCACCAGTGACGGACACTCTTCTGAGGCTTTCTTT
many | . | TRBJ1-1 | TRBV28 | CASSSLRGSAFF | TGTGCCAGCAGTTCTTTAAGGGGGAGTGCTTTCTTT
few | TRBD2 | TRBJ2-4 | TRBV28 | CASSILAGAIGGVAKNIQYF | TGTGCCAGCAGTATACTAGCGGGAGCGATTGGGGGGGTGGCCAAAAACATTCAGTACTTC
. | . | TRBJ2-3 | TRBV18 | CASSQTSIADTQYF | TGTGCCAGCTCACAGACTAGTATTGCAGATACGCAGTATTTT
many | TRBD2 | TRBJ2-5 | TRBV12-3/TRBV12-4 | CASSSLIAGGLETQYF | TGTGCCAGCAGTTCACTCATAGCGGGAGGGCTTGAGACCCAGTACTTC
few | TRBD1 | TRBJ1-5 | TRBV7-2 | CASSTLQGNQPQHF | TGTGCCAGCAGCACCTTACAGGGGAATCAGCCCCAGCATTTT
. | . | TRBJ2-1 | TRBV11-2 | CASSQGPGIGHEQFF | TGTGCCAGCAGCCAGGGCCCGGGAATCGGTCATGAGCAGTTCTTC
few | . | TRBJ1-5 | TRBV20-1 | CSARGTYSNQPQHF | TGCAGTGCTAGAGGCACCTATAGCAATCAGCCCCAGCATTTT